These 27 T cell receptor beta chains share one sample of origin, sequenced in a study of cytomegalovirus exposure and HLA in healthy donors. The PCR used 60 Vbeta and 13 Jbeta primers. TCRdb's table, derived via immunoSEQ multiplex PCR, lists solely in-frame clones and lacks some. The specimen's table records 220,000 or so clones. Sequencing was performed on PBMCs. These receptors originate from a girl under 10 years old in good health and CMV-seropositive.

The chain links TRBV7-8 to TRBJ1-1, with D possibly TRBD1 on 6 matching bases. CDR1 is SGHVS, CDR2 FQNEAQ, per germline. This CDR3 comprises 12 residues. Trimming took 7 bases from V and 7 from J, leaving 13 bases between them. CDR3 loop: CASKGVVGEAFF. For the CDR3, the DNA is TGTGCCAGCAAGGGGGTCGTCGGTGAAGCTTTCTTT.

The rearrangement joins TRBV27 to TRBJ1-1, with a weak D call TRBD1 (6 bases). Per germline, CDR1 MNHEY and CDR2 SMNVEV (reference sequence). The germline V and J ends were trimmed by 2 bases and 6 bases, with 13 bases remaining between them. CDR3 length: 14 residues. CDR3 coding DNA: TGTGCCAGCAGTTTAGTGGGCAGGGGCGCTGAAGCTTTCTTT. It is translated as CASSLVGRGAEAFF.

The V and J genes are TRBV27 and TRBJ2-2; D gene uncertain. The CDR3 has 13 amino acids. CDR1 and CDR2 (germline): MNHEY, SMNVEV (reference sequence). With 3 bases removed from V and 4 bases from J, the gap between germline ends came to 6 bases. The CDR3 reads CASSFKLTGELFF. The DNA for the CDR3 is TGTGCCAGCAGTTTTAAACTCACCGGGGAGCTGTTTTTT.

The V and J genes are TRBV5-6 and TRBJ2-7; D unclear. V was pared by 0 bases and J by 2 bases, with 9 bases between. Germline lookup yields CDR1 SGHDT and CDR2 YYEEEE. The CDR3 sequence is 14 residues long. The CDR3 spells CASSLGSSTYEQYF. CDR3 sequence (DNA): TGTGCCAGCAGCTTGGGCTCCAGTACCTACGAGCAGTACTTC.

This rearrangement joins TRBV19 to TRBJ1-1; tentative D call: TRBD1 (5 bases). The CDR3 loop spans 16 amino acids. V lost 1 base to trimming and J lost 4 bases, with 16 bases between them. CDR1 and CDR2 (germline): LNHDA, SQIVND (reference sequence). CDR3 DNA sequence: TGTGCCAGTAGTATAGGGTCAGGGAGGGGTAGCACTGAAGCTTTCTTT. Amino acids: CASSIGSGRGSTEAFF.

The rearrangement links TRBV28 to TRBJ2-2; 7 bases match TRBD2. V lost 7 bases and J lost 6; bases outside the gene matches: 5. CDR1 MDHEN and CDR2 SYDVKM come from the germline V gene. The CDR3 contains 13 residues. The CDR3 nucleotides read TGTGCCAGCACGGGGGGATATTCCGGGGAGCTGTTTTTT. As protein: CASTGGYSGELFF.

The chain recombines TRBV27 with TRBJ2-2, with D possibly being TRBD1 (6 bases). The CDR3 is 15 amino acids. With 5 bases removed from V and 1 base from J, the gap between germline ends came to 11 bases. Germline CDR1 is MNHEY and CDR2 is SMNVEV (reference sequence). CDR3 amino acids: CASSLGTQNTGELFF. In nucleotides, the CDR3 is TGTGCCAGCAGTCTCGGGACACAGAACACCGGGGAGCTGTTTTTT.

V gene TRBV5-5 combines with J gene TRBJ2-7; D ambiguous. CDR1 and CDR2 from the germline V gene are SGHKS and YYEKEE (reference sequence). Trimming removed 4 bases from V and 5 bases from J, with 16 bases in between. The CDR3 length is 14 residues. CDR3 coding DNA: TGTGCCAGCAGCCTGTTCCCCTCCCTCGACGAGCAGTACTTC. Translating gives CASSLFPSLDEQYF.

CDR3 sequence: CASSGTGYRPHEKLFF. The CDR3 DNA is TGTGCCAGCAGCGGGACAGGGTACCGGCCCCATGAAAAACTGTTTTTT. This sequence joins TRBV28 and TRBJ1-4; 9 bases match TRBD1. The germline gives CDR1 MDHEN, CDR2 SYDVKM. This CDR3 has 16 amino acids. After removal of 6 bases from V and 6 bases from J, the junction contained 11 bases not matched to a gene.

The chain is built from TRBV5-1 and TRBJ2-7, with 10 bases lining up with TRBD1. The V gene's germline CDR1 is SGHRS and CDR2 YFSETQ. J was trimmed by 5 bases and V by 1 base; bases with no gene match: 6. CDR3 size: 15 residues. CDR3 sequence (DNA): TGCGCCAGCAGCTTGTTCGGACAGGGGGTCGACGAGCAGTACTTC. Translating gives CASSLFGQGVDEQYF.

The chain joins TRBV10-2 to TRBJ2-5; 11 positions match TRBD1. The CDR3 runs to 15 residues. With 2 bases clipped from V and 4 bases from J, the junction kept 3 bases outside the gene matches. CDR1 and CDR2 from the germline V gene are WSHSY and SAAADI. CDR3 DNA sequence: TGCGCCAGCAGTGAGGGGACAGGGGGACGAGAGACCCAGTACTTC. Translated, it gives CASSEGTGGRETQYF.

J is TRBJ1-2 and V is TRBV28, with TRBD1 identical over 8 bases. This CDR3 contains 14 residues. In germline, CDR1 is MDHEN, CDR2 SYDVKM. V lost 11 bases to trimming and J lost 3 bases; unmatched junction nucleotides: 11. In DNA form, the CDR3 reads TGTGCCCTAAGAGACCAGGACAGGGACTATGGCTACACCTTC. Translated: CALRDQDRDYGYTF.

In nucleotides, the CDR3 is TGTGCGGTCCAGGGCCCGAACACCGGGGAGCTGTTTTTT. Translated, it gives CAVQGPNTGELFF. The chain has TRBV7-9 and TRBJ2-2, with a possible D match to TRBD1 (5 bases). Germline assignment: CDR1 SEHNR and CDR2 FQNEAQ (reference sequence). The CDR3 sequence is 13 residues long.

The chain employs TRBV30 and TRBJ1-2; D is unresolved. The CDR3 length is 10 residues. The germline V gene encodes CDR1 GTSNPN and CDR2 SVGIG (reference sequence). The CDR3 nucleotides read TGTGCAAGCAGAGGAGATGGCTACACCTTC. Protein product: CASRGDGYTF.

The chain combines TRBV15 with TRBJ1-2; 7 nucleotides line up with TRBD1. The J segment lost 6 bases and the V segment lost 3 bases, leaving 10 bases of the junction unmatched. Germline lookup yields CDR1 LNHNV and CDR2 YYDKDF (reference sequence). The CDR3 sequence is 15 residues long. CDR3 sequence reads: CATSRTDRAVDGYTF. CDR3 bases: TGTGCCACCAGCAGGACTGACAGGGCCGTGGATGGCTACACCTTC.

This chain links TRBV28 with TRBJ2-7, with D possibly being TRBD1 (6 bases). The CDR3 contains 15 residues. The germline V gene has CDR1 MDHEN and CDR2 SYDVKM. Trimming shortened V by 5 bases and J by 4 bases, and 18 bases separated the two germline ends. Here the CDR3 reads CASSTEDRIVYEQYF. The CDR3 nucleotides read TGTGCCAGCAGTACAGAAGACAGGATAGTTTACGAGCAGTACTTC.

This chain joins TRBV19 and TRBJ2-7; tentatively, D is TRBD1 (6 bases). V lost 6 bases and J 6 bases, leaving 21 bases between the germline ends. Per the germline V gene, CDR1 is LNHDA and CDR2 is SQIVND (reference sequence). The CDR3 runs 15 residues. In nucleotides, the CDR3 is TGTGCCAGTAGCCAAAACAGGGTTGGCAAACCCGAGCAGTACTTC. As protein: CASSQNRVGKPEQYF.

V gene TRBV28 combines with J gene TRBJ1-2, with 8 nucleotides matching TRBD1. V shed 5 bases, J shed 11 bases, and the junction held 4 bases outside the gene matches. Germline values: CDR1 MDHEN, CDR2 SYDVKM. This CDR3 has 11 residues. For the CDR3, the DNA is TGTGCCAGCAGTACCCGGACAGGGTACACCTTC. This gives the protein CASSTRTGYTF.

The rearrangement uses TRBV6-5 and TRBJ2-3, with TRBD2 matching 8 bases. The CDR3 covers 15 residues. Germline V gives CDR1 MNHEY, CDR2 SVGAGI. V lost 6 bases, J lost 0 bases, and 5 bases stayed unmatched. The CDR3 DNA is TGTGCCAGCAGACGACTAGCGTCTAGCACAGATACGCAGTATTTT. As protein: CASRRLASSTDTQYF.

The chain carries TRBV7-6 and TRBJ2-7; 9 bases map to TRBD1. The CDR3 extends over 14 amino acids. The V and J ends lost 6 bases and 6 bases, in that order; junction bases with no gene match: 9. Germline CDR1 reads SGHVS; CDR2 reads FNYEAQ. The CDR3 DNA reads TGTGCCAGCAGTCCGGACAGGGGTGGGGGCGAGCAGTACTTC. Encoded protein: CASSPDRGGGEQYF.

The V and J genes are TRBV7-9 and TRBJ2-5; D may be TRBD1 (6 bases). The end of the DNA fits TRBJ2-7 better, so the J call may be wrong. This CDR3 region has 14 residues. The germline gives CDR1 SEHNR, CDR2 FQNEAQ (reference sequence). CDR3 protein: CASSRGGKVHEQYF. CDR3 DNA: TGTGCCAGCAGCCGAGGGGGTAAGGTCCACGAGCAGTACTTC.

The CDR3 spells CASSSQQGKANYGYTF. The CDR3 coding sequence is TGTGCCAGCAGTTCGCAACAGGGAAAAGCTAACTATGGCTACACCTTC. This sequence joins TRBV27 and TRBJ1-2, with a weak D call TRBD1 (6 bases). This CDR3 has 16 amino acids. Trimming took 4 bases from V and 0 from J, leaving 15 bases between them. Germline CDR1 and CDR2: MNHEY and SMNVEV (reference sequence).

V and J are TRBV28 and TRBJ1-2; D may be TRBD1 (6 bases). Germline V gene data show CDR1 as MDHEN and CDR2 as SYDVKM. Trimming took off 5 bases at V and 1 base at J, with 14 bases between the two ends. The CDR3 has 15 residues. The DNA for the CDR3 is TGTGCCAGCAGTGTCCAGGGGTTGTATAACTATGGCTACACCTTC. Its protein is CASSVQGLYNYGYTF.

CDR3 DNA sequence: TGTGCCAGCAGCCCGACCGGGACTAGCGACAATGAGCAGTTCTTC. Its protein is CASSPTGTSDNEQFF. The rearrangement links TRBV7-8 to TRBJ2-1; 10 bases are shared with TRBD2. The CDR3 runs to 15 residues. Germline V lookup: CDR1 SGHVS, CDR2 FQNEAQ. The junction had 6 bases not matched to a gene; V was cut back by 5 bases and J by 5 bases.

The chain has TRBV7-6 and TRBJ2-1; a weak D match, TRBD2 (7 bases). The V end lost 7 bases, the J end lost 6 bases, and 16 bases lay between the germline ends. This CDR3 has 14 amino acids. CDR1 is SGHVS, CDR2 FNYEAQ, per germline. The CDR3 bases are TGTGCCAGCACCGGGGGGCTAGTAGGCAATGAGCAGTTCTTC. Translation gives CASTGGLVGNEQFF.

V is TRBV7-2 and J is TRBJ1-3; D gene unclear. Trimming removed 3 bases from V and 0 bases from J, with 6 bases in between. The CDR3 loop spans 14 amino acids. Per the germline V gene, CDR1 is SGHTA and CDR2 is FQGNSA. As DNA, the CDR3 is TGTGCCAGCAGCTTCCGCTACTCTGGAAACACCATATATTTT. Amino acids: CASSFRYSGNTIYF.

The genes are TRBV28 and TRBJ2-7; 14 bases agree with TRBD2. The length of the CDR3 is 15 residues. The trim removed 5 bases at V and 6 bases at J, leaving 6 bases unmatched. Germline CDR1 is MDHEN and CDR2 is SYDVKM. The CDR3 region is CASSEAGTSGGEQYF. CDR3 bases: TGTGCCAGCAGTGAGGCCGGGACTAGCGGGGGCGAGCAGTACTTC.